The source of this TCR beta chain is a study of T cells after yellow fever vaccination. A single record per CDR3 protein comes from TCRdb applying MiXCR to the 5' RACE reads. The sample lists about 320,000 distinct CDR3 sequences, roughly a tenth occurring once. The V gene's germline CDR1 is SGHRS and CDR2 YFSETQ. V gave up 4 bases and J gave up 2 bases; unmatched junction bases: 6. The CDR3 has 15 residues. The chain links TRBV5-1 to TRBJ2-3; 8 nucleotides match TRBD1. Sample: CD4+ T cells sorted from PBMCs, taken 45 days after the yellow fever booster vaccination. This TCR derives from a man between 18 and 29 years old who received the YFV17D yellow fever vaccine. The DNA of the CDR3 is TGCGCCAGCAGCGTGGGACAGGAATCCACAGATACGCAGTATTTT. This gives the protein CASSVGQESTDTQYF. The full variable domain, with the rest looked up from reference TRBV5-1 and TRBJ2-3, is KAGVTQTPRYLIKTRGQQVTLSCSPISGHRSVSWYQQTPGQGLQFLFEYFSETQRNKGNFPGRFSGRQFSNSRSEMNVSTLELGDSALYLCASSVGQESTDTQYFGPGTRLTVL.